This TCR beta chain was sequenced in a study of cytomegalovirus exposure and HLA in healthy donors. In the study overall: Out of approximately 170 million T cells, an earlier analysis found 117 million unique TCR beta sequences in total.

Study-level points and caveats: With later analysis, a missense DCLRE1C variant became linked to TCR beta V- and J-gene trimming.

The germline gives CDR1 SGHTA, CDR2 FQGNSA. V shed 2 bases and J shed 2 bases, with 15 bases lying between them. The CDR3 consists of 17 residues. PCR used 60 Vbeta primers and 13 Jbeta primers. Libraries were prepared by immunoSEQ multiplex PCR; TCRdb keeps only in-frame clonotypes and omits some of them. The profile shows 150,000 to 200,000 clones, around 82% of them singletons. With regard to this clone: Its cognate antigen is unknown.

The sequence was obtained from a young man in good health and CMV-seronegative. The sequenced sample was PBMCs. The gene calls are TRBV7-2 and TRBJ1-4; TRBD1 might be the D (5 bases). Here the CDR3 DNA reads TGTGCCAGCAGCTTACGTTACCCGGGGGTGACTAATGAAAAACTGTTTTTT. Protein: CASSLRYPGVTNEKLFF.